The 25 T cell receptor beta chains below were found in one sample sequenced in a study of control samples from healthy donors and cancer patients (TCRdb year 2020). The library relied on the immunoSEQ multiplex PCR assay. Here the immuneACCESS table is served through TCRdb, limited to in-frame sequences with V and J called. Missing clones are a known gap in these copies; in checked studies unresolved V genes cover under half, and the rest lacks a known reason. Within this sample are around 190,000 clones, with around nine tenths of them counted one time only. The ten biggest clones cover roughly 1.5% of the sample. The specimen was blood. The receptors here all came from a young man in good health.

The J gene is TRBJ2-3, the V gene TRBV6-5; D remains ambiguous. V lost 7 bases to trimming and J lost 5 bases, with 16 bases between them. The CDR3 sequence is 14 residues long. The germline gives CDR1 MNHEY, CDR2 SVGAGI. CDR3 sequence reads: CASKTTRAGDTQYF. The CDR3 bases are TGTGCCAGCAAGACGACACGGGCTGGAGATACGCAGTATTTT.

The genes are TRBV5-4 and TRBJ2-1, with 9 nucleotides matching TRBD2. J was trimmed by 0 bases and V by 0 bases; bases with no gene match: 7. In germline, CDR1 is SGHNT, CDR2 YYREEE (reference sequence). The CDR3 runs to 18 residues. In nucleotides, the CDR3 is TGTGCCAGCAGCTTGGCTCCCTATAGCGGGAGCTCCTACAATGAGCAGTTCTTC. This gives the protein CASSLAPYSGSSYNEQFF.

The rearrangement joins TRBV19 to TRBJ1-5; no definite D call. This CDR3 is built from 15 residues. From germline, CDR1 is LNHDA and CDR2 SQIVND (reference sequence). V was shortened by 7 bases and J by 0 bases, with 13 bases between the two germline ends. CDR3 sequence (DNA): TGTGCCAGTAATACTGCTCCCGGTAGCAATCAGCCCCAGCATTTT. Protein: CASNTAPGSNQPQHF.

V and J are TRBV2 and TRBJ1-1; D is undetermined. CDR3 size: 14 residues. V was shortened by 0 bases and J by 5 bases, with 10 bases between the two germline ends. Germline assignment: CDR1 SNHLY and CDR2 FYNNEI. DNA of the CDR3: TGTGCCAGCAGTGAAGCGGCGGGAAGGACTGAAGCTTTCTTT. It encodes CASSEAAGRTEAFF.

The chain uses TRBV6-2 or TRBV6-3 and TRBJ2-3; weak D call: TRBD1 (7 bases). V dropped 5 bases and J dropped 4 bases, with 22 bases sitting between them. Germline CDR1 reads MNHEY; CDR2 reads SVGEGT. The CDR3 totals 17 residues. CDR3 protein: CASSHAPRGASADTQYF. The CDR3 DNA reads TGTGCCAGCAGTCATGCTCCCAGGGGGGCCAGCGCAGATACGCAGTATTTT.

The chain uses TRBV7-8 and TRBJ1-1; the D is unclear. This CDR3 is built from 14 residues. V was pared by 5 bases and J by 2 bases, with 12 bases between. CDR1 SGHVS and CDR2 FQNEAQ come from the germline V gene. The CDR3 DNA reads TGTGCCAGCAGCGATAGGGAGGGAAACACTGAAGCTTTCTTT. This codes for CASSDREGNTEAFF.

J is TRBJ2-1 and V is TRBV6-5, with D perhaps matching TRBD1 or TRBD2 (6 bases each). This CDR3 has 12 amino acids. Germline CDR1 reads MNHEY; CDR2 reads SVGAGI. Trimming removed 5 bases from V and 9 bases from J, with 11 bases in between. This CDR3 is CASSRQEGEQFF. The CDR3 DNA reads TGTGCCAGCAGTAGACAGGAGGGTGAGCAGTTCTTC.

The table lists this clone with many counts. The chain carries TRBV15 and TRBJ1-5, with 7 bases aligning to TRBD1. V shed 3 bases and J 5 bases; nucleotides not matched to a gene: 4. CDR3 length equals 14 residues. Germline lookup yields CDR1 LNHNV and CDR2 YYDKDF (reference sequence). The CDR3 DNA sequence: TGTGCCACCAGCAGGGTAACAGGGGATCAGCCCCAGCATTTT. This gives the protein CATSRVTGDQPQHF.

The chain couples TRBV19 to TRBJ2-5; 10 positions match TRBD2. Germline CDR1 LNHDA, CDR2 SQIVND (reference sequence). The CDR3 is 19 amino acids. Trimming removed 3 bases from V and 4 bases from J; junction bases left unmatched: 17. For the CDR3, the DNA is TGTGCCAGTAGTATGTTAGGCTTTACTAGCGGGGACCTCAGAGAGACCCAGTACTTC. Its protein product is CASSMLGFTSGDLRETQYF.

V usage is TRBV12-3 or TRBV12-4 and J usage is TRBJ2-7; D remains ambiguous. The CDR3 has 13 residues. Trimming shortened V by 3 bases and J by 3 bases, and 9 bases separated the two germline ends. DNA for the CDR3: TGTGCCAGCAGTTTGGACGGCCTCTACGAGCAGTACTTC. This gives the protein CASSLDGLYEQYF.

The chain links TRBV28 to TRBJ2-1; tentative D call: TRBD1 (6 bases). The CDR3 is 14 residues long. Deletions cut 6 bases from V and 12 bases from J, with 21 bases between. The germline CDR1 and CDR2 sequences are MDHEN and SYDVKM. The CDR3 coding sequence is TGTGCCAGCAGCCGGACAGTCCTAACCGGAATGCAGTTCTTC. This gives the protein CASSRTVLTGMQFF.

The CDR3 reads CASGAGQGQNTIYF. In DNA, the CDR3 is TGTGCTAGTGGGGCAGGGCAGGGACAAAACACCATATATTTT. The genes are TRBV12-5 and TRBJ1-3, with TRBD1 as a possible D gene (6 bases). The CDR3 contains 14 residues. Trimming removed 6 bases at V and 6 bases at J, with 15 bases between. Germline V lookup: CDR1 LGHNT, CDR2 FRNRAP. The whole variable domain, remainder taken from reference TRBV12-5 and TRBJ1-3, is DARVTQTPRHKVTEMGQEVTMRCQPILGHNTVFWYRQTMMQGLELLAYFRNRAPLDDSGMPKDRFSAEMPDATLATLKIQPSEPRDSAVYFCASGAGQGQNTIYFGEGSWLTVV.

J is TRBJ1-1 and V is TRBV10-1; D unclear. Germline V gene sequence: CDR1 WNHNN, CDR2 SYGVQD (reference sequence). Trimming removed 6 bases from V and 1 base from J, with 12 bases in between. The CDR3 extends over 14 amino acids. The CDR3 protein is CASRAGVGNTEAFF. The CDR3, as DNA: TGCGCCAGCAGAGCAGGTGTAGGGAACACTGAAGCTTTCTTT.

The rearrangement joins TRBV27 to TRBJ2-7, with 9 bases that match TRBD1. Germline CDR1 reads MNHEY; CDR2 reads SMNVEV (reference sequence). Germline trimming cut 5 bases from V and 2 bases from J; bases unmatched to any gene: 7. The CDR3 loop spans 15 amino acids. This CDR3 is CASSLGQGVPYEQYF. Written as DNA, the CDR3 is TGTGCCAGCAGTCTGGGACAGGGAGTCCCCTACGAGCAGTACTTC.

V gene TRBV5-1 combines with J gene TRBJ2-7; TRBD1 matches at 8 bases. Germline CDR1 reads SGHRS; CDR2 reads YFSETQ. The CDR3 consists of 15 residues. V was pared by 2 bases and J by 6 bases, with 10 bases of the junction left unmatched. The CDR3 region is CASSLADDRGSEQYF. CDR3 nucleotide sequence: TGCGCCAGCAGCTTAGCAGACGACAGGGGTTCCGAGCAGTACTTC.

Only one count was recorded for this clone. The chain joins TRBV6-5 to TRBJ2-3; perhaps TRBD2 as D (5 bases). The CDR3 has 15 residues. Germline-derived CDR1 and CDR2 are MNHEY and SVGAGI. Trimming removed 8 bases at V and 3 bases at J, with 18 bases between. CDR3 protein: CASRGSGGETDTQYF. CDR3 nucleotides: TGTGCCAGCCGAGGGAGCGGAGGAGAGACAGATACGCAGTATTTT.

The chain joins TRBV6-5 to TRBJ2-7, with unresolved D. The CDR3 runs to 13 residues. Germline V gives CDR1 MNHEY, CDR2 SVGAGI. With 6 bases removed from V and 3 bases from J, the gap between germline ends came to 12 bases. The CDR3 region has the DNA TGTGCCAGCAGCTCCAACAGATACTACGAGCAGTACTTC. This codes for CASSSNRYYEQYF.

The chain has TRBV7-9 and TRBJ2-7, with D possibly matching TRBD1 (6 bases). The CDR3 has 14 residues. Germline V gives CDR1 SEHNR, CDR2 FQNEAQ (reference sequence). Trimming took off 6 bases at V and 0 bases at J, with 12 bases between the two ends. The CDR3 spells CASSQGGYSYEQYF. CDR3 DNA sequence: TGTGCCAGCAGTCAAGGGGGTTACTCCTACGAGCAGTACTTC.

The chain carries TRBV19 and TRBJ1-4, with no clear D. Germline V gene lookup returns CDR1 LNHDA and CDR2 SQIVND (reference sequence). V lost 3 bases and J 5 bases, leaving 13 bases between the germline ends. The CDR3 covers 15 residues. The CDR3 DNA follows: TGTGCCAGTAGTATTGAGGGAAATCTCAATGAAAAACTGTTTTTT. Translating gives CASSIEGNLNEKLFF.

The chain carries TRBV27 and TRBJ2-7, with 7 bases matching TRBD1. The CDR3 extends over 13 amino acids. J was trimmed by 2 bases and V by 6 bases; bases with no gene match: 4. CDR1 is MNHEY, CDR2 SMNVEV, per germline (reference sequence). The chain's CDR3 is CASRGRGTYEQYF. CDR3 bases: TGTGCCAGCAGGGGCAGGGGGACCTACGAGCAGTACTTC.

This clone has just one count. The V call is TRBV12-3 or TRBV12-4, the J call TRBJ1-1, with 7 positions matching TRBD1. The V and J ends lost 5 bases and 10 bases, in that order; junction bases with no gene match: 7. CDR3 size: 12 residues. The CDR3 is CASSPNHRGAFF. The CDR3 bases are TGTGCCAGCAGTCCAAACCACAGGGGAGCTTTCTTT.

Concerning this clone itself: The identical CDR3 is also encoded by other nucleotide sequences in the sample. J is TRBJ1-4 and V is TRBV30; D gene unclear. The germline V and J ends were trimmed by 0 bases and 3 bases, with 8 bases remaining between them. Germline V gene data show CDR1 as GTSNPN and CDR2 as SVGIG (reference sequence). The length of the CDR3 is 14 residues. CDR3 loop: CAWSVGRSNEKLFF. The CDR3 DNA reads TGTGCCTGGAGTGTAGGGCGGTCTAATGAAAAACTGTTTTTT.

This chain uses TRBV7-3 with TRBJ2-1; 16 positions agree with TRBD2. The CDR3 totals 17 residues. Trimming cost V 5 bases and J 6 bases; bases outside gene matches: 7. Germline CDR1 and CDR2: SGHTA and FQGTGA. As DNA, the CDR3 is TGTGCCAGCAGCAAGGGGACTAGCGGGAGGGCGGGCAATGAGCAGTTCTTC. Protein sequence: CASSKGTSGRAGNEQFF.

The chain has TRBV10-2 and TRBJ1-1; a weak D match, TRBD1 (5 bases). The CDR3 totals 14 residues. Germline V gene lookup returns CDR1 WSHSY and CDR2 SAAADI. V was clipped by 5 bases and J by 1 base, with 11 bases between them. Written as DNA, the CDR3 is TGCGCCAGCAGTCCGGGACCCTCGAACACTGAAGCTTTCTTT. Its translation is CASSPGPSNTEAFF.

This clone was picked up one time. The chain has TRBV15 and TRBJ2-1; D call uncertain. The germline V gene encodes CDR1 LNHNV and CDR2 YYDKDF (reference sequence). V lost 0 bases and J 0 bases, leaving 6 bases between the germline ends. The CDR3 has 15 residues. DNA of the CDR3: TGTGCCACCAGCAGAGATCCCCGCTCCTACAATGAGCAGTTCTTC. This sequence encodes CATSRDPRSYNEQFF.